The source of this TCR beta chain is a study of OX40 agonist ivuxolimab in advanced cancers. The CDR3 loop spans 13 amino acids. J gave up 6 bases and V 6 bases, and 6 bases lay outside the gene matches. The germline V gene has CDR1 MNHEY and CDR2 SMNVEV (reference sequence). Sequencing was performed with immunoSEQ multiplex PCR; in TCRdb, only in-frame clones are kept and a portion is missing. The sample contains 92,000 or so clones, 75% to 90% of which appear only once. Blood specimens came from baseline, cycle 4 day 1, and cycle 7 day 1. This sample comprised CD4+ or CD8+ T cells sorted from blood, obtained in a trial of the OX40 agonist ivuxolimab. This sequence joins TRBV27 and TRBJ2-3, with 7 bases lining up with TRBD1. The sequence was obtained from an adult with an advanced solid tumor such as melanoma, head and neck, liver or kidney cancer. CDR3 coding DNA: TGTGCCAGCAGCTCAGGGGGAACGGATACGCAGTATTTT. As protein: CASSSGGTDTQYF.